The rows below give T cell receptor beta chains drawn from one sample of a study of cytomegalovirus exposure and HLA in healthy donors. Clones were sequenced by immunoSEQ multiplex PCR, and TCRdb holds only the in-frame ones, with some missing. Among 90,000 to 150,000 clones, roughly 72% were seen once, and the ten largest hold roughly 12%. The specimen sequenced was PBMCs. These receptors were obtained from a woman aged 50 to 65 in good health and CMV-seropositive. Both conserved end residues are part of each CDR3. Each record gives: V gene, J gene, D gene, clone size, CDR3 protein, CDR3 DNA. The D gene is left open where the match is weak. Clone size appears in some rows only: once, few, many, or a class for an expanded clone.

v_gene: TRBV4-2; j_gene: TRBJ1-3; d_gene: TRBD1; abundance: .; CDR3aa: CASSQDRVGLLSGNTIYF; CDR3nt: TGTGCCAGCAGCCAGGACAGGGTAGGCTTGCTTTCTGGAAACACCATATATTTT
v_gene: TRBV2; j_gene: TRBJ1-4; d_gene: .; abundance: .; CDR3aa: CASEGTENEKLFF; CDR3nt: TGTGCCAGTGAGGGGACTGAGAATGAAAAACTGTTTTTT
v_gene: TRBV4-3; j_gene: TRBJ1-3; d_gene: .; abundance: .; CDR3aa: CASSQEGAGSNTIYF; CDR3nt: TGCGCCAGCAGCCAAGAAGGTGCAGGTTCCAACACCATATATTTT
v_gene: TRBV4-3; j_gene: TRBJ1-3; d_gene: .; abundance: .; CDR3aa: CASSQVSGLAGNTIYF; CDR3nt: TGCGCCAGCAGCCAAGTTTCGGGACTTGCTGGAAACACCATATATTTT
v_gene: TRBV2; j_gene: TRBJ1-1; d_gene: .; abundance: .; CDR3aa: CATLRVMNTEAFF; CDR3nt: TGTGCCACCCTGAGGGTAATGAACACTGAAGCTTTCTTT
v_gene: TRBV18; j_gene: TRBJ1-1; d_gene: .; abundance: .; CDR3aa: CASSPTGLNTEAFF; CDR3nt: TGTGCCAGCTCACCAACAGGGCTGAACACTGAAGCTTTCTTT
v_gene: TRBV18; j_gene: TRBJ1-5; d_gene: .; abundance: .; CDR3aa: CASSLPNQPQHF; CDR3nt: TGTGCCAGCTCACTTCCAAATCAGCCCCAGCATTTT
v_gene: TRBV4-1; j_gene: TRBJ2-2; d_gene: TRBD2; abundance: .; CDR3aa: CASSQGLAGETGELFF; CDR3nt: TGCGCCAGCAGCCAAGGACTAGCGGGGGAGACCGGGGAGCTGTTTTTT
v_gene: TRBV27; j_gene: TRBJ1-2; d_gene: .; abundance: .; CDR3aa: CASSFNYREGYTF; CDR3nt: TGTGCCAGCAGTTTCAACTACAGGGAAGGCTACACCTTC
v_gene: TRBV5-5; j_gene: TRBJ2-7; d_gene: TRBD1; abundance: .; CDR3aa: CASRPDRVSSYEQYF; CDR3nt: TGTGCCAGCAGGCCCGACAGGGTGAGCTCCTACGAGCAGTACTTC
v_gene: TRBV19; j_gene: TRBJ1-2; d_gene: .; abundance: .; CDR3aa: CASSLGVNYGYTF; CDR3nt: TGTGCCAGTAGCTTAGGGGTAAATTATGGCTACACCTTC
v_gene: TRBV7-3; j_gene: TRBJ2-2; d_gene: .; abundance: .; CDR3aa: CASSLNRDTGELFF; CDR3nt: TGTGCCAGCAGCTTAAACAGGGACACCGGGGAGCTGTTTTTT
v_gene: TRBV4-3; j_gene: TRBJ1-2; d_gene: .; abundance: .; CDR3aa: CASSQADRLNGYTF; CDR3nt: TGCGCCAGCAGCCAAGCGGACAGACTCAATGGCTACACCTTC
v_gene: TRBV7-2; j_gene: TRBJ2-1; d_gene: TRBD1; abundance: .; CDR3aa: CASSPQQGRGDEQFF; CDR3nt: TGTGCCAGCAGCCCCCAACAGGGGAGAGGCGATGAGCAGTTCTTC
v_gene: TRBV7-2; j_gene: TRBJ2-3; d_gene: .; abundance: .; CDR3aa: CASSSPGTDTQYF; CDR3nt: TGTGCCAGCAGCTCCCCGGGAACAGATACGCAGTATTTT
v_gene: TRBV27; j_gene: TRBJ2-7; d_gene: TRBD1; abundance: few; CDR3aa: CASRNRGREQYF; CDR3nt: TGTGCCAGCAGAAACAGGGGAAGGGAGCAGTACTTC
v_gene: TRBV29-1; j_gene: TRBJ2-7; d_gene: TRBD1; abundance: .; CDR3aa: CSVATGTGRNEQYF; CDR3nt: TGCAGCGTTGCCACCGGGACAGGGAGAAACGAGCAGTACTTC
v_gene: TRBV6-1; j_gene: TRBJ1-5; d_gene: TRBD1; abundance: .; CDR3aa: CASSEKPPGTGGYQPQHF; CDR3nt: TGTGCCAGCAGTGAGAAACCCCCCGGGACAGGGGGCTATCAGCCCCAGCATTTT
v_gene: TRBV27; j_gene: TRBJ1-4; d_gene: .; abundance: .; CDR3aa: CASSFRVGEKLFF; CDR3nt: TGTGCCAGCAGTTTCCGGGTAGGAGAAAAACTGTTTTTT
v_gene: TRBV7-9; j_gene: TRBJ1-4; d_gene: .; abundance: few; CDR3aa: CASSLLNEKLFF; CDR3nt: TGTGCCAGCAGCCTATTAAATGAAAAACTGTTTTTT
v_gene: TRBV5-6; j_gene: TRBJ2-7; d_gene: .; abundance: few; CDR3aa: CASSLAGYAQYF; CDR3nt: TGTGCCAGCAGCTTGGCAGGGTACGCGCAGTACTTC
v_gene: TRBV5-1; j_gene: TRBJ1-4; d_gene: TRBD1; abundance: .; CDR3aa: CASSLGDRDREKLFF; CDR3nt: TGCGCCAGCAGCTTGGGGGACAGGGATCGCGAAAAACTGTTTTTT
v_gene: TRBV9; j_gene: TRBJ2-7; d_gene: .; abundance: .; CDR3aa: CASSRAGSSYEQYF; CDR3nt: TGTGCCAGCAGCAGGGCGGGTAGCTCCTACGAGCAGTACTTC
v_gene: TRBV5-1; j_gene: TRBJ2-7; d_gene: TRBD2; abundance: once; CDR3aa: CASSLGGTSGYEQYF; CDR3nt: TGCGCCAGCAGCTTGGGGGGGACTAGCGGATACGAGCAGTACTTC
v_gene: TRBV5-1; j_gene: TRBJ2-5; d_gene: TRBD1; abundance: .; CDR3aa: CASSSNTGVETQYF; CDR3nt: TGCGCCAGCAGCTCTAATACAGGGGTAGAGACCCAGTACTTC
v_gene: TRBV4-3; j_gene: TRBJ2-5; d_gene: TRBD2; abundance: .; CDR3aa: CASSQDGASGGRAQYF; CDR3nt: TGCGCCAGCAGCCAAGATGGGGCTAGCGGGGGTAGGGCCCAGTACTTC
v_gene: TRBV5-1; j_gene: TRBJ2-7; d_gene: .; abundance: .; CDR3aa: CASSLAGISYEQYF; CDR3nt: TGCGCCAGCAGCTTGGCCGGGATCTCCTACGAGCAGTACTTC
v_gene: TRBV5-4; j_gene: TRBJ1-2; d_gene: .; abundance: .; CDR3aa: CASSSSGRPNYGYTF; CDR3nt: TGTGCCAGCAGCTCTTCAGGGAGGCCTAACTATGGCTACACCTTC
v_gene: TRBV4-3; j_gene: TRBJ1-4; d_gene: .; abundance: few; CDR3aa: CASSQEGGFDEKLFF; CDR3nt: TGCGCCAGCAGCCAAGAGGGGGGATTCGATGAAAAACTGTTTTTT
v_gene: TRBV12-5; j_gene: TRBJ2-1; d_gene: TRBD2; abundance: .; CDR3aa: CASGLDGGLDEQFF; CDR3nt: TGTGCTAGTGGTTTGGACGGGGGGTTGGATGAGCAGTTCTTC
v_gene: TRBV6-5; j_gene: TRBJ1-2; d_gene: TRBD1; abundance: .; CDR3aa: CASSYRAGTGENGYTF; CDR3nt: TGTGCCAGCAGTTACAGGGCCGGGACAGGGGAAAATGGCTACACCTTC
v_gene: TRBV4-3; j_gene: TRBJ2-3; d_gene: .; abundance: .; CDR3aa: CASSQGRAPTDTQYF; CDR3nt: TGCGCCAGCAGCCAAGGGCGGGCTCCCACGGATACGCAGTATTTT
v_gene: TRBV18; j_gene: TRBJ1-1; d_gene: TRBD1; abundance: .; CDR3aa: CASAPSTGRTEAFF; CDR3nt: TGTGCCAGCGCCCCTTCGACAGGGCGCACTGAAGCTTTCTTT
v_gene: TRBV28; j_gene: TRBJ1-1; d_gene: .; abundance: once; CDR3aa: CATNDKTARAFF; CDR3nt: TGTGCCACCAACGATAAGACAGCTCGGGCTTTCTTT
v_gene: TRBV2; j_gene: TRBJ2-3; d_gene: TRBD2; abundance: .; CDR3aa: CASRLAASTDTQYF; CDR3nt: TGTGCCAGCAGGCTAGCGGCCAGCACAGATACGCAGTATTTT
v_gene: TRBV7-2; j_gene: TRBJ2-3; d_gene: TRBD2; abundance: .; CDR3aa: CASSLAGGGRTDTQYF; CDR3nt: TGTGCCAGCAGCTTAGCTGGCGGGGGGCGAACAGATACGCAGTATTTT
v_gene: TRBV29-1; j_gene: TRBJ2-5; d_gene: TRBD1; abundance: few; CDR3aa: CSVGRPGGQETQYF; CDR3nt: TGCAGCGTGGGCCGTCCAGGGGGTCAAGAGACCCAGTACTTC
v_gene: TRBV27; j_gene: TRBJ1-5; d_gene: TRBD1; abundance: .; CDR3aa: CASSPTGGDQPQHF; CDR3nt: TGTGCCAGCAGTCCAACAGGGGGGGATCAGCCCCAGCATTTT
v_gene: TRBV13; j_gene: TRBJ1-1; d_gene: TRBD1; abundance: .; CDR3aa: CASTQGTLGTEAFF; CDR3nt: TGTGCCAGCACACAGGGGACCTTGGGCACTGAAGCTTTCTTT
v_gene: TRBV18; j_gene: TRBJ2-7; d_gene: TRBD1; abundance: .; CDR3aa: CASSPQGQGSYEQYF; CDR3nt: TGTGCCAGCTCACCACAGGGACAGGGGTCCTACGAGCAGTACTTC
v_gene: TRBV6-1; j_gene: TRBJ1-5; d_gene: .; abundance: few; CDR3aa: CASSEAQTGFQPQHF; CDR3nt: TGTGCCAGCAGTGAAGCACAAACAGGGTTCCAGCCCCAGCATTTT
v_gene: TRBV7-3; j_gene: TRBJ2-1; d_gene: .; abundance: .; CDR3aa: CASSLGGVGQHYNEQFF; CDR3nt: TGTGCCAGCAGCTTAGGGGGGGTGGGACAACATTACAATGAGCAGTTCTTC
v_gene: TRBV7-2; j_gene: TRBJ2-6; d_gene: .; abundance: .; CDR3aa: CASSLGHAFNGANVLTF; CDR3nt: TGTGCCAGCAGCTTGGGACACGCCTTCAATGGGGCCAACGTCCTGACTTTC
v_gene: TRBV5-1; j_gene: TRBJ1-1; d_gene: .; abundance: .; CDR3aa: CASSLTVNTEAFF; CDR3nt: TGCGCCAGCAGCTTAACGGTTAACACTGAAGCTTTCTTT
v_gene: TRBV5-8; j_gene: TRBJ2-4; d_gene: .; abundance: .; CDR3aa: CASSLGLGQSKNIQYF; CDR3nt: TGTGCCAGCAGCTTGGGGCTAGGACAGTCTAAAAACATTCAGTACTTC
v_gene: TRBV9; j_gene: TRBJ1-1; d_gene: .; abundance: .; CDR3aa: CASSGGGTEAFF; CDR3nt: TGTGCCAGCAGCGGGGGGGGCACTGAAGCTTTCTTT
v_gene: TRBV6-1; j_gene: TRBJ1-5; d_gene: TRBD1; abundance: .; CDR3aa: CASSWSGQAGQPQHF; CDR3nt: TGTGCCAGCAGTTGGTCCGGACAGGCAGGGCAGCCCCAGCATTTT
v_gene: TRBV19; j_gene: TRBJ1-2; d_gene: .; abundance: .; CDR3aa: CASSITPFYGYTF; CDR3nt: TGTGCCAGTAGTATAACACCCTTCTATGGCTACACCTTC
v_gene: TRBV27; j_gene: TRBJ2-1; d_gene: TRBD1; abundance: .; CDR3aa: CASRISTGGSEQFF; CDR3nt: TGTGCCAGCCGTATCTCAACAGGGGGCAGTGAGCAGTTCTTC
v_gene: TRBV2; j_gene: TRBJ1-5; d_gene: TRBD1; abundance: few; CDR3aa: CASSKAGQTDSNQPQHF; CDR3nt: TGTGCCAGCAGTAAGGCGGGACAGACAGATAGCAATCAGCCCCAGCATTTT
v_gene: TRBV4-3; j_gene: TRBJ1-1; d_gene: .; abundance: .; CDR3aa: CASSQSTVNTEAFF; CDR3nt: TGCGCCAGCAGCCAATCGACAGTGAACACTGAAGCTTTCTTT
v_gene: TRBV9; j_gene: TRBJ2-3; d_gene: TRBD2; abundance: .; CDR3aa: CASSSGLALVTDTQYF; CDR3nt: TGTGCCAGCAGCAGTGGACTAGCTCTTGTCACAGATACGCAGTATTTT